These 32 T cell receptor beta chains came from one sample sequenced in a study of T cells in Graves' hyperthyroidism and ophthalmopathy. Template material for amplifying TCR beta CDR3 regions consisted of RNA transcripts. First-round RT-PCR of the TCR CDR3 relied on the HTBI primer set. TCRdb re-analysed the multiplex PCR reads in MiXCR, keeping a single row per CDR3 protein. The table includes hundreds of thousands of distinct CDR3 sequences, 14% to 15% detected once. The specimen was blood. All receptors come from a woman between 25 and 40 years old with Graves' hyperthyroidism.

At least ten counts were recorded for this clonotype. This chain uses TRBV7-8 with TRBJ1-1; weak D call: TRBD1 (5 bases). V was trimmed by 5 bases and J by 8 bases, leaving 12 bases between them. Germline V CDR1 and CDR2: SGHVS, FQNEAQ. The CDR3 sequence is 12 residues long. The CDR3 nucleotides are TGTGCCAGCAGCGGGGTAGGGACGGAAGCTTTCTTT. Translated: CASSGVGTEAFF.

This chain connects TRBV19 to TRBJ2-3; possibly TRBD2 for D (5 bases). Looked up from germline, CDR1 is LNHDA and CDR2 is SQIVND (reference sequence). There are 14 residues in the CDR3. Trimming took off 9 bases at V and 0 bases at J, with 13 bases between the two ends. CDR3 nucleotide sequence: TGTGCCAGCTCAAACTGGGAGAGCACAGATACGCAGTATTTT. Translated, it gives CASSNWESTDTQYF.

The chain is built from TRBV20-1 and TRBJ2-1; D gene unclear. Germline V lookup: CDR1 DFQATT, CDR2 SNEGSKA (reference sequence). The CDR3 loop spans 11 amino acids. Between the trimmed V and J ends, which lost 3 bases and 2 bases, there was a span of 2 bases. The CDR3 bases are TGCAGTGCTAGGGCCTACAATGAGCAGTTCTTC. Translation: CSARAYNEQFF.

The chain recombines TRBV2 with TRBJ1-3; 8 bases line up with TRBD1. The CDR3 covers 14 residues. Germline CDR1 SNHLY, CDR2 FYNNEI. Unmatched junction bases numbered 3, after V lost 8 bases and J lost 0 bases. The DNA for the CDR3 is TGTGCCAGCGGACAGGGCCCCTCTGGAAACACCATATATTTT. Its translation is CASGQGPSGNTIYF.

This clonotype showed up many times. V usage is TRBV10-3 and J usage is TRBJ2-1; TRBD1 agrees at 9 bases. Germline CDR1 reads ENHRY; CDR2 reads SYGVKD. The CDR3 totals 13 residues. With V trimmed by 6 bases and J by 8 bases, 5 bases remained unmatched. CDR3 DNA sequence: TGTGCCATCAGACAGGGGGCAATGTATGAGCAGTTCTTC. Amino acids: CAIRQGAMYEQFF.

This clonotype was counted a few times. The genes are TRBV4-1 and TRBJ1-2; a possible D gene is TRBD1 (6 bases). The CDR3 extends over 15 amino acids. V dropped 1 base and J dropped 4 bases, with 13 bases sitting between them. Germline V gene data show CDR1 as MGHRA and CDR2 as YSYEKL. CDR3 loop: CASSQGRGAVYGYTF. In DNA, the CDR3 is TGCGCCAGCAGCCAAGGAAGGGGGGCCGTCTATGGCTACACCTTC.

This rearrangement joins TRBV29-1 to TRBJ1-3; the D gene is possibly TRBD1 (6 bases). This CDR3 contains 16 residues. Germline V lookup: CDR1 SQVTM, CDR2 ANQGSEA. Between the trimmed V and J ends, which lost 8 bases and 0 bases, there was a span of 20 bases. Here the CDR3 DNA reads TGCAGCCACCCGAAGGGGGGTCCTATCTCTGGAAACACCATATATTTT. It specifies CSHPKGGPISGNTIYF.

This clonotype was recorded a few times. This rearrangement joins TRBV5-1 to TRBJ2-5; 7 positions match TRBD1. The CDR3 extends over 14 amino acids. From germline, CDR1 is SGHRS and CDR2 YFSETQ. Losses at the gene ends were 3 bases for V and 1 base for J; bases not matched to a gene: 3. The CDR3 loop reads CASSSGQPQETQYF. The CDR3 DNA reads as TGCGCCAGCAGCTCGGGACAGCCCCAAGAGACCCAGTACTTC.

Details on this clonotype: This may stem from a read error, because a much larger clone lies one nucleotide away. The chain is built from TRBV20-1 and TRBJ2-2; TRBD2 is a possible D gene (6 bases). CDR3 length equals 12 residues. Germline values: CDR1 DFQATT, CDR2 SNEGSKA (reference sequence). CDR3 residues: CSARREPGGLFF. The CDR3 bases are TGCAGTGCTAGACGCGAGCCCGGGGGGCTGTTTTTT.

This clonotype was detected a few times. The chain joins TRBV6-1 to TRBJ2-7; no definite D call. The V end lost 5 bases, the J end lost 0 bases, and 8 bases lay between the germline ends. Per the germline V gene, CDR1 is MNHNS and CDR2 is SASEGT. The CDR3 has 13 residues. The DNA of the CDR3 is TGTGCCAGCAGTCAGCAGCCCTCCTACGAGCAGTACTTC. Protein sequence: CASSQQPSYEQYF.

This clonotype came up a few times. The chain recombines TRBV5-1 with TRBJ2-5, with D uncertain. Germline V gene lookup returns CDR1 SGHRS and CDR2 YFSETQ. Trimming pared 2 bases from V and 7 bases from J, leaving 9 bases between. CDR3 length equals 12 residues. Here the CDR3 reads CASSLEEGTQYF. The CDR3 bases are TGCGCCAGCAGCTTAGAAGAAGGGACCCAGTACTTC.

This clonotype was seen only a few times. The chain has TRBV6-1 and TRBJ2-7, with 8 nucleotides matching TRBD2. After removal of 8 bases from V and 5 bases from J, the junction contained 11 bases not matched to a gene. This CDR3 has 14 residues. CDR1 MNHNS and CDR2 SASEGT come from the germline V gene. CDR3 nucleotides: TGTGCCAGCTCAAGGGCTAGCGGGTACGACGAGCAGTACTTC. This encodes CASSRASGYDEQYF.

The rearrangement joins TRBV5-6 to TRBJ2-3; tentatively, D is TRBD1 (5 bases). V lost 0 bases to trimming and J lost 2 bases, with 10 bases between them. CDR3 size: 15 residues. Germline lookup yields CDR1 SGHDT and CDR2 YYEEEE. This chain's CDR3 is CASSLGQITTDTQYF. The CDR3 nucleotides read TGTGCCAGCAGCTTGGGACAGATCACCACAGATACGCAGTATTTT.

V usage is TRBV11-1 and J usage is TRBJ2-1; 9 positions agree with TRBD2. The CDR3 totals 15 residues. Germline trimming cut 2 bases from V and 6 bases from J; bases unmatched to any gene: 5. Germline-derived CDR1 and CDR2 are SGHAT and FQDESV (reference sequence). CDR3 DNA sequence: TGTGCCAGCAGCTTAACCCTAGCGGGGTCCAATGAGCAGTTCTTC. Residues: CASSLTLAGSNEQFF.

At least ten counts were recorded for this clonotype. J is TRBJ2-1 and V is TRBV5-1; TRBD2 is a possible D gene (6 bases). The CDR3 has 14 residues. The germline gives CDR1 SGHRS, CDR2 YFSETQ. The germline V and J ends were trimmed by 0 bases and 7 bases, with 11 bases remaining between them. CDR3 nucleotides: TGCGCCAGCAGCTTGGGGAGGGGTGAAAATGAGCAGTTCTTC. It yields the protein CASSLGRGENEQFF.

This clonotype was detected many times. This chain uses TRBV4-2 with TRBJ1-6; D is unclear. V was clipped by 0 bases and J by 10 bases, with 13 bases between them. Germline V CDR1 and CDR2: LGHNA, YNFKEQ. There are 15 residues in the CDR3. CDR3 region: CASSQDGKGGSPLHF. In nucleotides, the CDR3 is TGTGCCAGCAGCCAAGATGGAAAGGGAGGATCACCCCTCCACTTT.

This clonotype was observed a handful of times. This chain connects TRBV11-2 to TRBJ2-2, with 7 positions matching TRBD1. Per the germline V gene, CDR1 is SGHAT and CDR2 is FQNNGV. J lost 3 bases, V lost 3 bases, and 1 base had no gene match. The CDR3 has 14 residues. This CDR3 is CASSLGQHTGELFF. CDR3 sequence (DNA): TGTGCCAGCAGCTTGGGACAGCACACCGGGGAGCTGTTTTTT.

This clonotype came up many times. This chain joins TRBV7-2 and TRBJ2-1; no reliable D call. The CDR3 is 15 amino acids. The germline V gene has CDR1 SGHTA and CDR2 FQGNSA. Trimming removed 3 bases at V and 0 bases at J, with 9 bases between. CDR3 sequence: CASSLSSPSYNEQFF. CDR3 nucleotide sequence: TGTGCCAGCAGCTTGTCTTCTCCCTCCTACAATGAGCAGTTCTTC.

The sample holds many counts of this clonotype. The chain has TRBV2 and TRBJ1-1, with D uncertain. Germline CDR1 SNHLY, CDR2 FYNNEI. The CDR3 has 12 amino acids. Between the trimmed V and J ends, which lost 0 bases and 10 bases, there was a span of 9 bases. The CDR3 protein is CASSEAPGVAFF. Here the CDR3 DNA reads TGTGCCAGCAGTGAAGCGCCGGGCGTAGCTTTCTTT. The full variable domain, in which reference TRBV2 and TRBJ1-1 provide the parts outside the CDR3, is EPEVTQTPSHQVTQMGQEVILRCVPISNHLYFYWYRQILGQKVEFLVSFYNNEISEKSEIFDDQFSVERPDGSNFTLKIRSTKLEDSAMYFCASSEAPGVAFFGQGTRLTVV.

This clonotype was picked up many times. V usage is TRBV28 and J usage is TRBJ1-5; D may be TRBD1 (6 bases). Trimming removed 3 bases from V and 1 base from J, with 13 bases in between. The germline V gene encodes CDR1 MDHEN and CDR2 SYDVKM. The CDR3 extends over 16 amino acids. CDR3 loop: CASSLMGALSNQPQHF. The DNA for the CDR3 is TGTGCCAGCAGTTTGATGGGGGCTTTAAGCAATCAGCCCCAGCATTTT.

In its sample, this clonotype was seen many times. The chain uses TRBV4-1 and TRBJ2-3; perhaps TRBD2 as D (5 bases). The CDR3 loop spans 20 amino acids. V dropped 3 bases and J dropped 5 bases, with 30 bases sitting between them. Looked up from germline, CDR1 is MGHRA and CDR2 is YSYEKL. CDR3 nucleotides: TGCGCCAGCAGCCATCTGGACCGCCCTGCGGGTATGATCGCAGAAGATACGCAGTATTTT. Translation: CASSHLDRPAGMIAEDTQYF.

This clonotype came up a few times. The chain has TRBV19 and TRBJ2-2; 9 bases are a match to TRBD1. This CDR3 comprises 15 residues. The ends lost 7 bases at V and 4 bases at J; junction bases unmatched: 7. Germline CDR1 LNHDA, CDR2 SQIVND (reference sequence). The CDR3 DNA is TGTGCCAGTAAGGAGCCGGGACAGGGCACCGGGGAGCTGTTTTTT. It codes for CASKEPGQGTGELFF.

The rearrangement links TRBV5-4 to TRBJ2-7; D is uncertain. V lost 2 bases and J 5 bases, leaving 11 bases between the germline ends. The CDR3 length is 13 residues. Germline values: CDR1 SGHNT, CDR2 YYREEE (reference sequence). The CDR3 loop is CASSLGGRNEQYF. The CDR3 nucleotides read TGTGCCAGCAGCTTAGGCGGAAGAAACGAGCAGTACTTC.

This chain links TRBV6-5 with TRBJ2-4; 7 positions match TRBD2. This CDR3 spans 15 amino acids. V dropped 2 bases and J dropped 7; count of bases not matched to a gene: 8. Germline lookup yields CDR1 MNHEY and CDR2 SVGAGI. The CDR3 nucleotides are TGTGCCAGCAGTTACGGGGGAGGAGCGGGGAACATTCAGTACTTC. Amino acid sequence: CASSYGGGAGNIQYF.

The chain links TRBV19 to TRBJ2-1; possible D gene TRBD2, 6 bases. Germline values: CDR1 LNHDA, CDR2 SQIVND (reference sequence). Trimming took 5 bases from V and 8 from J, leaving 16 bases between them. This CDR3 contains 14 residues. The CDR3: CASSGGRKPHEQFF. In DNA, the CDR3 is TGTGCCAGTAGTGGAGGGAGGAAGCCGCATGAGCAGTTCTTC. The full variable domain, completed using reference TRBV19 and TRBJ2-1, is DGGITQSPKYLFRKEGQNVTLSCEQNLNHDAMYWYRQDPGQGLRLIYYSQIVNDFQKGDIAEGYSVSREKKESFPLTVTSAQKNPTAFYLCASSGGRKPHEQFFGPGTRLTVL.

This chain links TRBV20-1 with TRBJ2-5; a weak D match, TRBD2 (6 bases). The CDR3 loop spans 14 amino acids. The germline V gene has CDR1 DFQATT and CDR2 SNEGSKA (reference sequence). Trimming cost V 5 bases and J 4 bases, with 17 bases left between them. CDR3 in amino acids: CSAGGPGAGETQYF. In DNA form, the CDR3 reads TGCAGTGCTGGAGGTCCGGGAGCGGGAGAGACCCAGTACTTC.

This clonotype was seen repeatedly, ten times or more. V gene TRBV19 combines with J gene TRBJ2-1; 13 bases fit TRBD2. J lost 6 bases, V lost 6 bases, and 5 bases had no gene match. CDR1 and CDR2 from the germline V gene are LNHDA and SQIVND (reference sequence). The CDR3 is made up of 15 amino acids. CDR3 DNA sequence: TGTGCCAGTAGGTTCCGACTAGCGGGAGGCAATGAGCAGTTCTTC. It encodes CASRFRLAGGNEQFF.

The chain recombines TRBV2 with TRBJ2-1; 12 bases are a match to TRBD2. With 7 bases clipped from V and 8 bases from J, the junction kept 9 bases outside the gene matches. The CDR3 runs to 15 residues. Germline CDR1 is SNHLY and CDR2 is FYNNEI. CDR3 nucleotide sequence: TGTGCCAGCACCCCCCTAGCGGGAGGGCCCCATGAGCAGTTCTTC. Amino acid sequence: CASTPLAGGPHEQFF. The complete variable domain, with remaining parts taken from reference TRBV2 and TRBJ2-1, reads EPEVTQTPSHQVTQMGQEVILRCVPISNHLYFYWYRQILGQKVEFLVSFYNNEISEKSEIFDDQFSVERPDGSNFTLKIRSTKLEDSAMYFCASTPLAGGPHEQFFGPGTRLTVL.

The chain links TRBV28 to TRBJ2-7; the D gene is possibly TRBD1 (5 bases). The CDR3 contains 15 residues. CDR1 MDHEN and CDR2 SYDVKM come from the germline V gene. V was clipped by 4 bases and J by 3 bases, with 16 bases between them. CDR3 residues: CASSYGAYPSYEQYF. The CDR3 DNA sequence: TGTGCCAGCAGTTATGGGGCTTATCCCAGCTACGAGCAGTACTTC.

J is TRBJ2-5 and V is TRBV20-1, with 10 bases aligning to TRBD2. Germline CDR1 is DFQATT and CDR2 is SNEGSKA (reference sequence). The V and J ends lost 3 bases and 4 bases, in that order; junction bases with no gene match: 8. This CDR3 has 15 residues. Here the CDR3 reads CSASGLAGESETQYF. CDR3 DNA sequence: TGCAGTGCTAGCGGTCTAGCGGGAGAATCAGAGACCCAGTACTTC.

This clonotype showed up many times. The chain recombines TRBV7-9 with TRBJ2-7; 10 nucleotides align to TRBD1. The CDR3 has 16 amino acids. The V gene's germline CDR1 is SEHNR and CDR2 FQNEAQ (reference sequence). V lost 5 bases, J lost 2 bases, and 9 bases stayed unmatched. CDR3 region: CASSVGDRGTPYEQYF. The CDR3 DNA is TGTGCCAGCAGCGTAGGGGACAGGGGAACCCCCTACGAGCAGTACTTC.

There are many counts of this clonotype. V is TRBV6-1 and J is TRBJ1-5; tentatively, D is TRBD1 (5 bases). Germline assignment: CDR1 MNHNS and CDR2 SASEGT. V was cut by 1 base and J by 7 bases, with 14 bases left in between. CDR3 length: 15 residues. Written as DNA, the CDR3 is TGTGCCAGCAGTGAAGGTCAGGGTGGGGGGCAGCCCCAGCATTTT. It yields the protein CASSEGQGGGQPQHF.